This T cell receptor (beta chain) was observed in a study of blood T cell repertoires in COVID-19. Study summary: In each case, the material was cDNA or gDNA derived from T cells, B-cell-depleted T cells, or PBMCs.

The table came from immunoSEQ multiplex PCR; TCRdb's copy has only in-frame clones and leaves some out. The sample lists some 250,000 clones, approximately 91% occurring once. Trimming removed 4 bases from V and 2 bases from J; junction bases left unmatched: 6. CDR1 is SGDLS and CDR2 is YYNGEE in the germline V gene. This CDR3 spans 16 amino acids. The sequence derives from a woman aged 25 to 45 with acute or convalescent COVID-19. The sequenced material came from peripheral blood. The chain recombines TRBV9 with TRBJ2-1; TRBD2 agrees at 10 bases. CDR3 DNA sequence: TGTGCCAGCAGCCCGAGAGCGGGAGGGACCTACAATGAGCAGTTCTTC. Translated: CASSPRAGGTYNEQFF.